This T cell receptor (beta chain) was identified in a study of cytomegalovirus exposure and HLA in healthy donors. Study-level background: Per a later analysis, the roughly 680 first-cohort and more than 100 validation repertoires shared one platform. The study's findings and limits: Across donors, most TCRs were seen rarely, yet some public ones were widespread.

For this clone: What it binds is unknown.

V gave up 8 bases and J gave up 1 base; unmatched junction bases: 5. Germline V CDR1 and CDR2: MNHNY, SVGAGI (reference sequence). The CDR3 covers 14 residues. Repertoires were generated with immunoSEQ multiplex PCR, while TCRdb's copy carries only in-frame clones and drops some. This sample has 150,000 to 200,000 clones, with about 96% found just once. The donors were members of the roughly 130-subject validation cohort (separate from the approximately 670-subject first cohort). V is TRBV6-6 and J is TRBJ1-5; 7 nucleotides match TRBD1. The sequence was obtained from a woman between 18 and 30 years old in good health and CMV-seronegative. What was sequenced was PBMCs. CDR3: CASLPGQSNQPQHF. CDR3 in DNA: TGTGCCAGCTTACCGGGACAGAGCAATCAGCCCCAGCATTTT.